This section outlines one TCR beta chain sequence together with its context. Its antigen is still unknown. This entry is derived from a study of graft-versus-host responses after intestinal transplantation. As for the study in general: Those transplanted obtained multivisceral, liver-intestinal, or isolated intestinal grafts. Anti-thymocyte globulin induction, then tacrolimus and steroids for about three years, went to all recipients. Study outcomes and limitations: Maximum circulating GvH clone levels tracked with early post-transplant HvG decreases. Among recipient marrow samples, GvH clones were found; some appeared first in ileum or blood.

The CDR3 runs 13 residues. Germline CDR1 reads SEHNR; CDR2 reads FQNEAQ (reference sequence). V shed 5 bases, J shed 5 bases, and the junction held 5 bases outside the gene matches. TCRdb keeps only in-frame clones here, not all; method: immunoSEQ multiplex PCR. The sample carries roughly 9,400 clones, roughly 93% recorded once. The receptor was derived from a human patient who received an intestinal transplant, so some T cells may come from the graft donor. The J gene is TRBJ2-7, the V gene TRBV7-9; the match to TRBD2 covers 8 bases. This specimen consisted of PBMCs, obtained 8 days after intestinal transplant. CDR3 sequence: CASSPGGAHEQYF. As DNA, the CDR3 is TGTGCCAGCAGCCCGGGGGGGGCTCACGAGCAGTACTTC.